The clone carrying this T cell receptor (beta chain) has more than one count but fewer than ten. Its specificity is not known. This sample is drawn from a study of response to subunit inactivated influenza vaccine. Using its own MiXCR run on the RT-PCR reads, TCRdb lists one record per CDR3 protein. The data contain 550,000 to 800,000 distinct CDR3 sequences, around a sixth of them seen just once; the ten biggest clones take up 11%. The CDR3 runs 18 residues. Germline assignment: CDR1 SGHRS and CDR2 YFSETQ. Germline trimming cut 4 bases from V and 6 bases from J; bases unmatched to any gene: 18. Overall study findings and caveats: Every seasonal influenza vaccination brings in few new T cells, the authors suggested.

This sequence originates from a man aged 45-65 years who received an inactivated influenza vaccine. The J gene is TRBJ2-3, the V gene TRBV5-1; 9 positions match TRBD2. Sequencing used PBMCs from blood, obtained approximately 12 days after vaccination. DNA for the CDR3: TGCGCCAGCAGCCCTGGAGGCCCTCTGGGACTAGCCGTGGATACGCAGTATTTT. As protein: CASSPGGPLGLAVDTQYF.